The clone carrying this T cell receptor beta chain appeared many times. Its target is not known. TCRdb recomputed calls from the RACE reads with MiXCR, one row per CDR3 protein. Found here are under 450,000 distinct CDR3 sequences, more than 4.5% of them singletons; the top ten hold under 2.5%. This sample is part of a study of human T cells and chemical hapten exposure. Overall study context: Yields of TCR per sample differed, chiefly owing to small differences in pooled library volume. Points from the study as a whole: A positive correlation with patch test score was shown by PT1 expanded TCR counts.

The sample's time point: patch test 1, 2 weeks after DPC sensitization. Sample treatment: therapeutic diphenylcyclopropenone sensitization with weekly scalp DPC. This CDR3 has 13 amino acids. Trimming cost V 5 bases and J 3 bases, with 10 bases left between them. Germline V gives CDR1 SEHNR, CDR2 FQNEAQ (reference sequence). The sample here was whole blood, taken in connection with sensitization to the hapten diphenylcyclopropenone (DPC). This receptor was taken from a woman in her forties or fifties with alopecia areata. Some clones in this sample may be carry-over from other donors' samples. The chain is built from TRBV7-9 and TRBJ1-2, with D possibly TRBD1 on 5 matching bases. This CDR3 is CASSQQDYYGYTF. The CDR3 nucleotides read TGTGCCAGCAGCCAACAGGACTACTATGGCTACACCTTC.